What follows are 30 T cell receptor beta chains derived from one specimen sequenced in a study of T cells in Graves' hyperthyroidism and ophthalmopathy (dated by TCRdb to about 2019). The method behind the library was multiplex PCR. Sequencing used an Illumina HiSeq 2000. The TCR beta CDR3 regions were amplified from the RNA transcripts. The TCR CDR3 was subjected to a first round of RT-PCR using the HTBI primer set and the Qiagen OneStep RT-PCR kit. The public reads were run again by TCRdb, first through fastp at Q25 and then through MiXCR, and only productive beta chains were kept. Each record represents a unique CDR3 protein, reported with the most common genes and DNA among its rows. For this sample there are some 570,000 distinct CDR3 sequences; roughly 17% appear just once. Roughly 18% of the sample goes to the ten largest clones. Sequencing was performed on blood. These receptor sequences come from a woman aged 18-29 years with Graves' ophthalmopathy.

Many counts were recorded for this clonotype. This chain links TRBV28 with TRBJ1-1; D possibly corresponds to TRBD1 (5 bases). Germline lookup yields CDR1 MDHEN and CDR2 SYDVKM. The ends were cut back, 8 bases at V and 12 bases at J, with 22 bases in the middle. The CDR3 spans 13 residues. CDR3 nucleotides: TGTGCCAGCGGCCCCGGGGACTTCCGACGGCCTTTCTTT. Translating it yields CASGPGDFRRPFF.

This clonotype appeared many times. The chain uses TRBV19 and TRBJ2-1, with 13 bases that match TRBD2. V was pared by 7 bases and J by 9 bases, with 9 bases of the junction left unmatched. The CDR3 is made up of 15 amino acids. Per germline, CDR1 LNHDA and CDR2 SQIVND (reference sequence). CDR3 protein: CASNPTTSGRTEQFF. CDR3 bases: TGTGCCAGTAATCCGACGACTAGCGGGAGGACTGAGCAGTTCTTC. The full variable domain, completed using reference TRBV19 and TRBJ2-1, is DGGITQSPKYLFRKEGQNVTLSCEQNLNHDAMYWYRQDPGQGLRLIYYSQIVNDFQKGDIAEGYSVSREKKESFPLTVTSAQKNPTAFYLCASNPTTSGRTEQFFGPGTRLTVL.

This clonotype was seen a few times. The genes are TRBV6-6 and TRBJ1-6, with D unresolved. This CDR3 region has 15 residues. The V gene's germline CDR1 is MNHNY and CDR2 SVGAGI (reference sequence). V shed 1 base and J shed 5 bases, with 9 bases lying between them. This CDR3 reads CASSYLGPDNSPLHF. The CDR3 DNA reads TGTGCCAGCAGTTACTTGGGCCCCGATAATTCACCCCTCCACTTT.

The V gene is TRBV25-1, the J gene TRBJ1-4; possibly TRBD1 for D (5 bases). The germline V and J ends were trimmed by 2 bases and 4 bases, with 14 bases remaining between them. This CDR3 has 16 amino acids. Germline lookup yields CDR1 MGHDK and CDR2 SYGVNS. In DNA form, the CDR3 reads TGTGCCAGCAGTGAAGTTTTTCAGGGAGGTAATGAAAAACTGTTTTTT. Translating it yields CASSEVFQGGNEKLFF.

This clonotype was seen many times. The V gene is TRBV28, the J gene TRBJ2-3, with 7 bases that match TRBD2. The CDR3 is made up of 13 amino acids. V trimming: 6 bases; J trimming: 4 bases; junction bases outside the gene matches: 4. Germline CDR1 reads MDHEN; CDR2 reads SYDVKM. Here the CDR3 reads CASREREADTQYF. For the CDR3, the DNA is TGTGCCAGCAGGGAGCGGGAAGCAGATACGCAGTATTTT.

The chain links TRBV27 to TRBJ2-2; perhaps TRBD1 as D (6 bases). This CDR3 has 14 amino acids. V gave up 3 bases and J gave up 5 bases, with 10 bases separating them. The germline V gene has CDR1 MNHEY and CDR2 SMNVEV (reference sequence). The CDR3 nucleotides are TGTGCCAGCAGTTTCGCAGGGGATACCGGGGAGCTGTTTTTT. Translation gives CASSFAGDTGELFF.

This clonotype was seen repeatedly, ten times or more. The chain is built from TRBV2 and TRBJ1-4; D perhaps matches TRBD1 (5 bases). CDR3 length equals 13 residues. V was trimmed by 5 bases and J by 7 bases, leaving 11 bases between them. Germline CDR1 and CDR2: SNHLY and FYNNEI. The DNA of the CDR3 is TGTGCCAGCAGTAAGGGGAAGGCTGAAAAACTGTTTTTT. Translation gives CASSKGKAEKLFF.

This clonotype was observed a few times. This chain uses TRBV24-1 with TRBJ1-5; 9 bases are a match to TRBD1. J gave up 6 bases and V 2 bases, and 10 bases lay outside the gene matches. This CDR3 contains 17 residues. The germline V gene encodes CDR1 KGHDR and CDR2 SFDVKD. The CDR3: CATSDSVGQGASQPQHF. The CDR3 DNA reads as TGTGCCACCAGTGATTCGGTGGGACAGGGTGCCTCTCAGCCCCAGCATTTT.

CDR3 sequence reads: CSVRTDNYGYTF. CDR3 bases: TGCAGCGTGCGGACTGATAACTATGGCTACACCTTC. V is TRBV29-1 and J is TRBJ1-2; unclear D gene. In germline, CDR1 is SQVTM, CDR2 ANQGSEA. There are 12 residues in the CDR3. Trimming pared 6 bases from V and 1 base from J, leaving 9 bases between.

The CDR3 here is CASSFGSATGELFF. The CDR3 DNA follows: TGTGCCAGCAGCTTTGGTTCGGCCACCGGGGAGCTGTTTTTT. The V call is TRBV5-6, the J call TRBJ2-2; no definite D call. V lost 2 bases to trimming and J lost 4 bases, with 9 bases between them. Germline CDR1 and CDR2: SGHDT and YYEEEE. The CDR3 has 14 residues.

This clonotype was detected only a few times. CDR3 in DNA: TGTGCCAGCAGTCCAATGGTCTATGGCTACACCTTC. Residues: CASSPMVYGYTF. The V call is TRBV6-2 or TRBV6-3, the J call TRBJ1-2; D not certain. The germline CDR1 and CDR2 sequences are MNHEY and SVGEGT. The CDR3 is made up of 12 amino acids. V gave up 5 bases and J gave up 4 bases, with 8 bases separating them.

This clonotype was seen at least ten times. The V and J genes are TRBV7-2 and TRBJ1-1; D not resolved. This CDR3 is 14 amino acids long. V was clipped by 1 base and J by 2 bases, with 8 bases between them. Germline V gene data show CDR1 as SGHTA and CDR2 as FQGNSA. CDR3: CASSLDGPNTEAFF. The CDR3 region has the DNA TGTGCCAGCAGCTTAGATGGGCCCAACACTGAAGCTTTCTTT.

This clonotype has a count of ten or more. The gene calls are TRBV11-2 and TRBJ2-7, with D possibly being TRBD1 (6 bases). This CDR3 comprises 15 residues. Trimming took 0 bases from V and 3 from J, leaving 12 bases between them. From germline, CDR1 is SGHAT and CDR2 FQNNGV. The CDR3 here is CASSLDVRGGYEQYF. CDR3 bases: TGTGCCAGCAGCTTAGATGTCCGAGGGGGCTACGAGCAGTACTTC.

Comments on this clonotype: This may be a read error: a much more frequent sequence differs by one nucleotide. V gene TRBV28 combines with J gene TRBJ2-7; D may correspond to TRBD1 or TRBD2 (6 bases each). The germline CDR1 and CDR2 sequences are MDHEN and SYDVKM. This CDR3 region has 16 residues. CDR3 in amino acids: CAGSSMGGRSSYEQYF. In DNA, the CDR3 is TGTGCCGGCAGTTCGATGGGGGGCCGCAGCTCCTACGAGCAGTACTTC.

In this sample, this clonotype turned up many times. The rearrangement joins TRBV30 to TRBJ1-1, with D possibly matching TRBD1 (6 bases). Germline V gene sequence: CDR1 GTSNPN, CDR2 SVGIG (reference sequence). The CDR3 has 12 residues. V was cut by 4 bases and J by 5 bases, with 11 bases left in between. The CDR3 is CAWTGGPTEAFF. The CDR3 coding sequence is TGTGCCTGGACCGGGGGGCCAACTGAAGCTTTCTTT.

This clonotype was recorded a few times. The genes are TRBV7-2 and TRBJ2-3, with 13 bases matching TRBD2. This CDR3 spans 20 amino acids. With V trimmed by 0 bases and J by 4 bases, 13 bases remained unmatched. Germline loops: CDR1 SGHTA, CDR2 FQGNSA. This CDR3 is CASSLAGQLAGGPWADTQYF. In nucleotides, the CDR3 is TGTGCCAGCAGCTTAGCGGGGCAACTAGCGGGAGGGCCTTGGGCAGATACGCAGTATTTT.

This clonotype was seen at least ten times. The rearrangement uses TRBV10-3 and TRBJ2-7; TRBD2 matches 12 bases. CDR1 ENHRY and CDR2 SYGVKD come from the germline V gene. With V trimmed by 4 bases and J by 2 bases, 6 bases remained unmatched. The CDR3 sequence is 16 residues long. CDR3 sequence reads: CAISVTSGGSPYEQYF. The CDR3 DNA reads TGTGCCATCAGTGTCACTAGCGGGGGGTCCCCCTACGAGCAGTACTTC.

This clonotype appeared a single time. CDR3 amino acids: CASSQARTSGRAGEQFF. The CDR3 DNA is TGTGCCAGCAGCCAAGCCCGGACTAGCGGGAGGGCCGGTGAGCAGTTCTTC. J is TRBJ2-1 and V is TRBV3-1; 15 nucleotides line up with TRBD2. The V gene's germline CDR1 is LGHDT and CDR2 YNNKEL (reference sequence). The CDR3 loop spans 17 amino acids. With 1 base clipped from V and 9 bases from J, the junction kept 7 bases outside the gene matches.

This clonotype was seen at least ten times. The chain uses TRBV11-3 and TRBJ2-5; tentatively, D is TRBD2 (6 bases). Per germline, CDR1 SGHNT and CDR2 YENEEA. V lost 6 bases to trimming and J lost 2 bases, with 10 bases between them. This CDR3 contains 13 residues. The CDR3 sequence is CASSGDSQETQYF. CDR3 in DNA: TGTGCCAGCAGTGGGGACTCGCAAGAGACCCAGTACTTC. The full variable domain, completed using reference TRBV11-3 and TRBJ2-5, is EAGVVQSPRYKIIEKKQPVAFWCNPISGHNTLYWYLQNLGQGPELLIRYENEEAVDDSQLPKDRFSAERLKGVDSTLKIQPAELGDSAVYLCASSGDSQETQYFGPGTRLLVL.

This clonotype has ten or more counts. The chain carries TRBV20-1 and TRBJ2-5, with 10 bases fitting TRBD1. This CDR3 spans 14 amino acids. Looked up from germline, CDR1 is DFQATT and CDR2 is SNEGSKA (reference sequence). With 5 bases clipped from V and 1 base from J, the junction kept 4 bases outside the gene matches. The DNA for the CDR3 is TGCAGTGCTGGGGGACAGGGGCTCCAAGAGACCCAGTACTTC. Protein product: CSAGGQGLQETQYF.

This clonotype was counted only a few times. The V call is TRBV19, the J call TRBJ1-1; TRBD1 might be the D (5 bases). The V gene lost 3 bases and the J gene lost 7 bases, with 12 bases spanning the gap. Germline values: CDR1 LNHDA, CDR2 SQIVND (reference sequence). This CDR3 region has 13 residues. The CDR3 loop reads CASSIWGNGEAFF. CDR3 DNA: TGTGCCAGTAGTATTTGGGGGAACGGTGAAGCTTTCTTT.

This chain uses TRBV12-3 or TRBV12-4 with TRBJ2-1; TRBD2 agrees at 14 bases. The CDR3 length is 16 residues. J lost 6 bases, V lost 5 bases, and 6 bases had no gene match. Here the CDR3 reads CASSGGTSGSPNEQFF. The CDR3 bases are TGTGCCAGCAGTGGCGGGACTAGCGGGAGCCCCAATGAGCAGTTCTTC.

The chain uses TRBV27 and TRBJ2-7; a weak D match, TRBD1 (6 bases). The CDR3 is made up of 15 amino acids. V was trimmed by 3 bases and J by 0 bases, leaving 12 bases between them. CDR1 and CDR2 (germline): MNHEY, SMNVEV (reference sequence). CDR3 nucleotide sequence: TGTGCCAGCAGTTTCTCAGGGGTTTCCTCCTACGAGCAGTACTTC. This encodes CASSFSGVSSYEQYF.

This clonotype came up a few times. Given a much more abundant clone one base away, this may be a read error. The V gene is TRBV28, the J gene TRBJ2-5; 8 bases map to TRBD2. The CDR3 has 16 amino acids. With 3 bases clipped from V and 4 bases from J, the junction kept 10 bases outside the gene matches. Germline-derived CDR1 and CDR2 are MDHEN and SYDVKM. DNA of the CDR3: TGTGCCAGCAGTTTCCGACTAGCGTCATACCGAGAGACCCAGTACTTC. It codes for CASSFRLASYRETQYF.

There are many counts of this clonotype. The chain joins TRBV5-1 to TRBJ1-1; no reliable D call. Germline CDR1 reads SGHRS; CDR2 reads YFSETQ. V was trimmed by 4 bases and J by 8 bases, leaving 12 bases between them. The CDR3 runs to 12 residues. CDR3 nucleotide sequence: TGCGCCAGCAGCGGCCACGCCACCGAAGCTTTCTTT. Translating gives CASSGHATEAFF. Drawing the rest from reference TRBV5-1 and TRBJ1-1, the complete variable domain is KAGVTQTPRYLIKTRGQQVTLSCSPISGHRSVSWYQQTPGQGLQFLFEYFSETQRNKGNFPGRFSGRQFSNSRSEMNVSTLELGDSALYLCASSGHATEAFFGQGTRLTVV.

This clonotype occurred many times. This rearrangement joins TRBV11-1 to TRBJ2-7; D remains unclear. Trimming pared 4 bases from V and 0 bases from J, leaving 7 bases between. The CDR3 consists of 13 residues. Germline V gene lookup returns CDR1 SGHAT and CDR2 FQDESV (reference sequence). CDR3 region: CASSSTDSYEQYF. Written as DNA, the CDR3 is TGTGCCAGCAGCTCAACAGACTCCTACGAGCAGTACTTC.

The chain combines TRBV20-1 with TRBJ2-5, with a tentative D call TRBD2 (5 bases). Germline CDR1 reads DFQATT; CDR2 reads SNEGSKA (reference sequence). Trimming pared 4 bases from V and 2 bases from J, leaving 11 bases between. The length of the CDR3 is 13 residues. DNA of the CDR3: TGCAGTGCTACAGCGGACGCACAAGAGACCCAGTACTTC. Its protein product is CSATADAQETQYF.

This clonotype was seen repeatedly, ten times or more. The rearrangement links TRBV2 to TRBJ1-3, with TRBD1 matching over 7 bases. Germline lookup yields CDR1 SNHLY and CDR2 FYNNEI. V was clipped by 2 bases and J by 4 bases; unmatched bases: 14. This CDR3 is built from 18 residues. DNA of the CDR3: TGTGCCAGCAGTGAAACAGGACAGGTCTCGTCGACAGGAAACACCATATATTTT. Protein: CASSETGQVSSTGNTIYF.

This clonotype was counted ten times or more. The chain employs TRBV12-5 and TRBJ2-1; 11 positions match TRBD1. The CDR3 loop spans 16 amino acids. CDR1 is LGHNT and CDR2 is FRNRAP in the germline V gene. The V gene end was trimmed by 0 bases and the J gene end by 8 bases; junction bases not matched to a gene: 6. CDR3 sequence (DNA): TGTGCTAGTGGTTTGGTACTCGGACAGGGGGCGCATGAGCAGTTCTTC. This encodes CASGLVLGQGAHEQFF.

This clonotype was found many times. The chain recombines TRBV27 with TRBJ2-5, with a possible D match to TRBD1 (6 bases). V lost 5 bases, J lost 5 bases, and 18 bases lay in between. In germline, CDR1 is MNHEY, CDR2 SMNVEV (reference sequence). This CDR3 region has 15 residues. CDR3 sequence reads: CASSDTGILGETQYF. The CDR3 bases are TGTGCCAGCAGTGACACAGGGATTCTGGGGGAGACCCAGTACTTC.